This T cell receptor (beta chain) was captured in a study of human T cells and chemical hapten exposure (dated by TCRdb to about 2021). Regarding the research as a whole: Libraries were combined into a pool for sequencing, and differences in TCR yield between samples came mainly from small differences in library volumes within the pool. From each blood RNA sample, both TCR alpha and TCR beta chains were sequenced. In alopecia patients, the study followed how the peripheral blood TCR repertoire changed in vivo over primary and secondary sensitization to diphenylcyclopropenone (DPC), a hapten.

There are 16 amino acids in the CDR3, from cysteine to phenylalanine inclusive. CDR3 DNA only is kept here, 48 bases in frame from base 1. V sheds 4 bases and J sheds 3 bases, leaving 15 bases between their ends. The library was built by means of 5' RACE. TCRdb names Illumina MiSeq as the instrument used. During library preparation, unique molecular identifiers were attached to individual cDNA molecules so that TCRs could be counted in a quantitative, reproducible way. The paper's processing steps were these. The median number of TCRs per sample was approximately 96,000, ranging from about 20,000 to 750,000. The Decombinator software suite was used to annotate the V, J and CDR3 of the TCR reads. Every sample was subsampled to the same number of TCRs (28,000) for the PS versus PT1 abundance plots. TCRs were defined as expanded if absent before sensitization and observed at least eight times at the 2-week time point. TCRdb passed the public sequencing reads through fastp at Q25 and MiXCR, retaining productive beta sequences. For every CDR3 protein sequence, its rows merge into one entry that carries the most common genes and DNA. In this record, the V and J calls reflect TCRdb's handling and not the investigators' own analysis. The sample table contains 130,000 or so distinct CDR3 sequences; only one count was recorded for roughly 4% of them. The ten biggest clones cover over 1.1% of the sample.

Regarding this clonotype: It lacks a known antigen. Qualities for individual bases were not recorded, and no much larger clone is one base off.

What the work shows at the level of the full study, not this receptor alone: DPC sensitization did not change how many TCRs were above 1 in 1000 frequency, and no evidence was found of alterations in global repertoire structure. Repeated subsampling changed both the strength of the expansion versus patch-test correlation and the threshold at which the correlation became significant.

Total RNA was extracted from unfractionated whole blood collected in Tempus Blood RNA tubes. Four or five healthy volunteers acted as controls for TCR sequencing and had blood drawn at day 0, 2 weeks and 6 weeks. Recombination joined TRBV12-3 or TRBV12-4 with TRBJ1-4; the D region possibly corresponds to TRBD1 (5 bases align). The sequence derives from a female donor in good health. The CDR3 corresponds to CASSSQGHGANEKLFF. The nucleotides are TGTGCCAGCAGTTCGCAGGGTCATGGGGCTAATGAAAAACTGTTTTTT.